This TCR beta chain comes out of a study of T cells after yellow fever vaccination. TCR cDNA, made by 5'RACE template switching, carried an added universal primer site and UMIs. From the 5' RACE reads, TCRdb called clonotypes with MiXCR, one entry per CDR3 protein. The sample consists of approximately 300,000 distinct CDR3 sequences, roughly 10% of them appearing once. Overall study findings and caveats: Clonotypes appearing in both CD4 and CD8 compartments existed, and their share was small.

This clonotype was counted only a few times. Its target is unknown. V shed 3 bases and J shed 8 bases, with 13 bases lying between them. In germline, CDR1 is MGHRA, CDR2 YSYEKL. This CDR3 comprises 13 residues. The material was CD4+ T cells sorted from PBMCs, obtained 45 days after the yellow fever booster vaccination. The clonotype comes from a man aged 18 to 30 who received the YFV17D yellow fever vaccine. V and J are TRBV4-1 and TRBJ1-2; tentative D call: TRBD1 (6 bases). CDR3 nucleotides: TGCGCCAGCAGCCACAGGGGTATGTGGGGCTACACCTTC. It codes for CASSHRGMWGYTF.